The 22 T cell receptor beta chains below were found in one sample sequenced in a study of blood T cell repertoires in COVID-19. Profiled with immunoSEQ multiplex PCR; TCRdb holds only in-frame clones, not every one. The sample gives under 110,000 clones, about 91% of which show up once; roughly 17% is in the top ten. The sample comprised peripheral blood. These receptors were taken from a man in his forties or fifties with acute or convalescent COVID-19.

V is TRBV29-1 and J is TRBJ2-7; D might be TRBD1 (5 bases). The CDR3 extends over 12 amino acids. CDR1 and CDR2 from the germline V gene are SQVTM and ANQGSEA. Trimming shortened V by 4 bases and J by 6 bases, and 13 bases separated the two germline ends. CDR3 loop: CSVVRAPREQYF. The CDR3 nucleotides are TGCAGCGTTGTCAGGGCCCCCCGCGAGCAGTACTTC.

The chain couples TRBV4-1 to TRBJ2-1; TRBD2 is a possible D gene (5 bases). The V gene's germline CDR1 is MGHRA and CDR2 YSYEKL. Trimming removed 1 base from V and 9 bases from J, with 7 bases in between. CDR3 length: 12 residues. CDR3 amino acids: CASSQGSGEQFF. The CDR3 nucleotides read TGCGCCAGCAGCCAAGGGAGCGGTGAGCAGTTCTTC.

This clone was counted a few times. This chain uses TRBV18 with TRBJ1-2; possibly TRBD1 for D (5 bases). The V gene lost 3 bases and the J gene lost 8 bases, with 22 bases spanning the gap. The CDR3 spans 16 residues. Germline V gene data show CDR1 as KGHSH and CDR2 as LQKENI. The CDR3 DNA follows: TGTGCCAGCTCACCTTTGGACAAAACCATGGGTAGGGGCTACACCTTC. Its translation is CASSPLDKTMGRGYTF. Complete variable domain (other parts from reference TRBV18 and TRBJ1-2): NAGVMQNPRHLVRRRGQEARLRCSPMKGHSHVYWYRQLPEEGLKFMVYLQKENIIDESGMPKERFSAEFPKEGPSILRIQQVVRGDSAAYFCASSPLDKTMGRGYTFGSGTRLTVV.

This rearrangement joins TRBV4-1 to TRBJ1-1, with TRBD1 matching 8 bases. Germline V CDR1 and CDR2: MGHRA, YSYEKL. With V trimmed by 3 bases and J by 1 base, 4 bases remained unmatched. The CDR3 is made up of 15 amino acids. The CDR3 coding sequence is TGCGCCAGCAGCCACGTGACAGGGGCGAACACTGAAGCTTTCTTT. It codes for CASSHVTGANTEAFF.

J is TRBJ2-3 and V is TRBV24-1, with D perhaps TRBD2 (6 bases). The CDR3 spans 11 residues. Germline CDR1 and CDR2: KGHDR and SFDVKD. Trimming stripped 8 bases from V and 7 bases from J, with 9 bases between. CDR3 loop: CATMEGNTQYF. DNA for the CDR3: TGTGCCACCATGGAGGGAAATACGCAGTATTTT.

The genes are TRBV2 and TRBJ1-4; TRBD1 agrees at 8 bases. The CDR3 runs to 14 residues. Trimming cost V 6 bases and J 8 bases; bases outside gene matches: 8. CDR1 and CDR2 from the germline V gene are SNHLY and FYNNEI. The chain's CDR3 is CASSPGTGGEKLFF. In DNA form, the CDR3 reads TGTGCCAGCAGCCCCGGGACAGGTGGGGAAAAACTGTTTTTT.

The genes are TRBV24-1 and TRBJ2-5; D ambiguous. CDR1 and CDR2 (germline): KGHDR, SFDVKD. The CDR3 has 13 amino acids. Trimming left V 6 bases short and J 0 bases short, with 7 bases between. This chain's CDR3 is CATSHTHQETQYF. The CDR3 nucleotides are TGTGCCACCAGTCACACCCACCAAGAGACCCAGTACTTC.

The chain joins TRBV15 to TRBJ1-1, with 7 positions matching TRBD1. Germline assignment: CDR1 LNHNV and CDR2 YYDKDF (reference sequence). The CDR3 runs 15 residues. With V trimmed by 1 base and J by 7 bases, 9 bases remained unmatched. This CDR3 reads CATSRGTGQGGEAFF. CDR3 coding DNA: TGTGCCACCAGCAGAGGGACAGGACAAGGAGGTGAAGCTTTCTTT.

The chain recombines TRBV27 with TRBJ1-2, with a weak D call TRBD1 (5 bases). Trimming cost V 7 bases and J 2 bases, with 17 bases left between them. Germline-derived CDR1 and CDR2 are MNHEY and SMNVEV (reference sequence). The CDR3 loop spans 15 amino acids. The CDR3 here is CASTPGSLSNYGYTF. The CDR3 DNA reads as TGTGCCAGCACCCCAGGGTCTCTTTCGAACTATGGCTACACCTTC.

The gene calls are TRBV29-1 and TRBJ1-2, with D unresolved. Trimming removed 4 bases at V and 8 bases at J, with 11 bases between. From germline, CDR1 is SQVTM and CDR2 ANQGSEA. The CDR3 is made up of 11 amino acids. The CDR3 spells CSVGYPQGYTF. The CDR3 DNA sequence: TGCAGCGTTGGGTATCCCCAGGGCTACACCTTC.

The rearrangement links TRBV7-2 to TRBJ1-6; D unclear. The CDR3 has 13 amino acids. Germline V gene data show CDR1 as SGHTA and CDR2 as FQGNSA. The V and J ends lost 5 bases and 10 bases respectively, with 12 bases between them. CDR3 loop: CASSTSLGSPLHF. Written as DNA, the CDR3 is TGTGCCAGCAGCACGTCTTTGGGCTCACCCCTCCACTTT. Complete variable domain (other parts from reference TRBV7-2 and TRBJ1-6): GAGVSQSPSNKVTEKGKDVELRCDPISGHTALYWYRQSLGQGLEFLIYFQGNSAPDKSGLPSDRFSAERTGGSVSTLTIQRTQQEDSAVYLCASSTSLGSPLHFGNGTRLTVT.

V usage is TRBV30 and J usage is TRBJ2-1; D is ambiguous. The CDR3 loop spans 14 amino acids. V dropped 1 base and J dropped 8 bases, with 15 bases sitting between them. The germline CDR1 and CDR2 sequences are GTSNPN and SVGIG (reference sequence). The CDR3 DNA is TGTGCCTGGAGTGCGCGGCCTGAGGTTTATGAGCAGTTCTTC. Translating gives CAWSARPEVYEQFF.

The chain has TRBV11-3 and TRBJ2-2; 8 bases map to TRBD2. Germline lookup yields CDR1 SGHNT and CDR2 YENEEA. J was trimmed by 13 bases and V by 5 bases; bases with no gene match: 15. This CDR3 spans 15 amino acids. CDR3 in amino acids: CASSPGSGGPSGLFF. CDR3 nucleotides: TGTGCCAGCAGCCCAGGGTCGGGGGGGCCATCAGGGCTGTTTTTT.

This chain links TRBV10-2 with TRBJ2-1; 9 bases line up with TRBD1. V lost 3 bases, J lost 4 bases, and 10 bases stayed unmatched. The CDR3 has 17 residues. The germline V gene encodes CDR1 WSHSY and CDR2 SAAADI. The CDR3 region is CASSDNYNRGRYNEQFF. In DNA form, the CDR3 reads TGCGCCAGCAGTGATAATTATAACAGGGGGCGATACAATGAGCAGTTCTTC.

The chain couples TRBV4-1 to TRBJ2-4; D possibly corresponds to TRBD1 (7 bases). V was trimmed by 1 base and J by 0 bases, leaving 16 bases between them. This CDR3 is built from 18 residues. The germline V gene has CDR1 MGHRA and CDR2 YSYEKL. The CDR3 spells CASSQGGGTVRAKNIQYF. The CDR3 coding sequence is TGCGCCAGCAGCCAAGGAGGGGGGACAGTGCGAGCCAAAAACATTCAGTACTTC.

The chain recombines TRBV5-1 with TRBJ2-3, with 8 bases identical to TRBD1. The CDR3 runs 16 residues. V lost 0 bases, J lost 5 bases, and 8 bases stayed unmatched. Germline V gene lookup returns CDR1 SGHRS and CDR2 YFSETQ. The CDR3 DNA reads as TGCGCCAGCAGCTTGGCTCAGGGGGCGCCCCGAGATACGCAGTATTTT. Residues: CASSLAQGAPRDTQYF.

This chain uses TRBV7-9 with TRBJ1-2; tentatively, D is TRBD1 (5 bases). The germline V gene encodes CDR1 SEHNR and CDR2 FQNEAQ (reference sequence). This CDR3 is built from 16 residues. Trimming cost V 4 bases and J 4 bases, with 19 bases left between them. CDR3 nucleotides: TGTGCCAGCAGCTCTGAGACAGATCTTCGTCCCTATGGCTACACCTTC. This encodes CASSSETDLRPYGYTF.

The chain employs TRBV6-5 and TRBJ1-1, with D possibly being TRBD1 (6 bases). The germline gives CDR1 MNHEY, CDR2 SVGAGI. The CDR3 sequence is 14 residues long. The V end was cut by 6 bases, the J end by 0 bases, with 11 bases between. CDR3 sequence: CASRTGQLNTEAFF. CDR3 DNA: TGTGCCAGCAGAACGGGACAATTGAACACTGAAGCTTTCTTT.

This sequence joins TRBV18 and TRBJ1-6, with D perhaps TRBD1 (5 bases). Germline V gene data show CDR1 as KGHSH and CDR2 as LQKENI. The V and J ends lost 2 bases and 7 bases respectively, with 12 bases between them. This CDR3 spans 15 amino acids. CDR3: CASSPSAGLNSPLHF. The CDR3 DNA is TGTGCCAGCTCACCATCGGCAGGGCTGAATTCACCCCTCCACTTT.

The gene calls are TRBV20-1 and TRBJ2-3, with 9 bases aligning to TRBD1. Germline CDR1 is DFQATT and CDR2 is SNEGSKA (reference sequence). The ends lost 8 bases at V and 7 bases at J; junction bases unmatched: 4. This CDR3 is 11 amino acids long. The CDR3: CSTGGSYTQYF. The CDR3 DNA sequence: TGCAGTACAGGGGGCTCGTATACGCAGTATTTT.

The CDR3 protein is CAISSPEGLSQETQYF. The CDR3, as DNA: TGTGCCATCAGTTCTCCCGAAGGACTATCACAAGAGACCCAGTACTTC. The chain joins TRBV10-3 to TRBJ2-5; tentatively, D is TRBD2 (6 bases). V gave up 5 bases and J gave up 2 bases, with 18 bases separating them. The CDR3 runs 16 residues. Germline CDR1 reads ENHRY; CDR2 reads SYGVKD.

V gene TRBV10-2 combines with J gene TRBJ2-1, with 9 nucleotides matching TRBD1. The CDR3 loop spans 15 amino acids. The ends lost 0 bases at V and 4 bases at J; junction bases unmatched: 1. Germline CDR1 is WSHSY and CDR2 is SAAADI. In DNA form, the CDR3 reads TGCGCCAGCAGTGAGTCCGGGACAGGGTACAATGAGCAGTTCTTC. Its protein is CASSESGTGYNEQFF.